What follows is one TCR beta chain and its context. Its matching antigen is unknown. The entry originates in a study of T cell repertoires in cytomegalovirus infection. Looking at the study overall: Recently identified HLA-C-restricted CMV epitopes and well-studied HLA-B-restricted CMV epitopes were used by the study.

TCRdb called the reads again in MiXCR, with one record for every CDR3 protein. The sample contains approximately 270,000 distinct CDR3 sequences, 22% of which appear only once. Findings and caveats of the study: The ex vivo response was dominated by HLA-C-restricted CMV-specific TCR beta clonotypes.

Trimming stripped 1 base from V and 5 bases from J, with 18 bases between. This CDR3 has 17 amino acids. Germline V gives CDR1 LGHNA, CDR2 YNFKEQ. Sequencing was performed on cultured PBMCs, taken from culture after CMV antigen stimulation. The rearrangement joins TRBV4-2 to TRBJ2-1; TRBD2 might be the D (5 bases). The TCR sequence derives from a human donor in good health (CMV status not recorded). Some clones in this sample may be carry-over from other donors' samples. The CDR3 here is CASSQGGSGAGDNEQFF. DNA for the CDR3: TGTGCCAGCAGCCAAGGAGGGAGCGGAGCCGGTGACAATGAGCAGTTCTTC.